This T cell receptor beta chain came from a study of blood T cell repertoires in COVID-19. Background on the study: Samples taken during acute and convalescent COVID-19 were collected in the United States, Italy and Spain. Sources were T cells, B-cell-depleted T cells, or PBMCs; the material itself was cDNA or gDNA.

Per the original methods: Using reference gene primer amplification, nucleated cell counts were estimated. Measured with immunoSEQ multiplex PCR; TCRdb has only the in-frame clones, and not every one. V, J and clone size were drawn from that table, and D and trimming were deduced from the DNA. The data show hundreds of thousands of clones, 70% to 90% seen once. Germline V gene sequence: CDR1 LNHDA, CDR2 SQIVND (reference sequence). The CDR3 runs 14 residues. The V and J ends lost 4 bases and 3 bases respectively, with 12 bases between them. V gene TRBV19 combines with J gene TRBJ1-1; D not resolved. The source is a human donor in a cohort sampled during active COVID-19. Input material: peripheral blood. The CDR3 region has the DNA TGTGCCAGTAGTAGAACAACAGAATACACTGAAGCTTTCTTT. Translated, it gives CASSRTTEYTEAFF.